The source of this T cell receptor beta chain is a study of T cells expressing NK-cell markers. Study outcomes and limitations: The same clonotypes also predominated in the CD3+CD56-NKG2C+ fraction of four donors.

One entry per CDR3 protein, without DNA, is what TCRdb gives after re-calling the 5' RACE reads. The sample data list some 600,000 distinct CDR3 sequences. Germline CDR1 is SGHVS and CDR2 is FNYEAQ. The CDR3 is made up of 13 amino acids. Turning to this clonotype: Its antigen is not known.

This chain joins TRBV7-6 and TRBJ1-2; lacking DNA, the TRBD1 call made by TCRdb goes unchecked. The source of this sequence is a man aged 18 to 29 in good health. Sequencing was carried out using blood T cells: a sorted CD56 or NKG2C T cell subset, CD4+ or CD8+ T cells, or bulk PBMC T cells (not recorded which). The CDR3 loop reads CASSLGGASSPTF.